The 25 T cell receptor beta chains below come from one sample, sequenced in a study of T cell responses to AZD1222 COVID-19 vaccine. The data were produced by immunoSEQ multiplex PCR, yet TCRdb's version contains in-frame clones alone and is incomplete. The sample lists roughly 72,000 clones, around 88% occurring once. Material: peripheral blood, obtained 28 days after the second dose of the MenACWY control vaccine. The receptors were gathered from an adult who received the MenACWY meningococcal vaccine as a control.

The gene calls are TRBV19 and TRBJ2-5; D is perhaps TRBD1 or TRBD2 (5 bases each). Germline loops: CDR1 LNHDA, CDR2 SQIVND (reference sequence). V lost 5 bases, J lost 5 bases, and 15 bases lay in between. The CDR3 contains 14 residues. The DNA of the CDR3 is TGTGCCAGTAGTCCTGACCACGAGGGGGAGACCCAGTACTTC. Amino acids: CASSPDHEGETQYF.

This clone has just one count. The V and J genes are TRBV6-1 and TRBJ1-4, with D tentatively TRBD1 (5 bases). CDR1 and CDR2 (germline): MNHNS, SASEGT. The CDR3 loop spans 15 amino acids. V lost 2 bases and J lost 8, with 15 bases in between. This chain's CDR3 is CASSEYEGSGEKLFF. CDR3 DNA: TGTGCCAGCAGTGAATATGAGGGTTCAGGGGAAAAACTGTTTTTT.

The chain employs TRBV9 and TRBJ2-3; D remains unclear. The length of the CDR3 is 15 residues. From germline, CDR1 is SGDLS and CDR2 YYNGEE. Trimming cost V 3 bases and J 2 bases, with 13 bases left between them. As DNA, the CDR3 is TGTGCCAGCAGCGAGACCCAACTTCCCACAGATACGCAGTATTTT. Translated: CASSETQLPTDTQYF.

In its sample, this clone was seen a few times. The gene calls are TRBV14 and TRBJ1-2; possibly TRBD1 for D (5 bases). The germline V gene has CDR1 SGHDN and CDR2 FVKESK. Trimming shortened V by 0 bases and J by 1 base, and 6 bases separated the two germline ends. The CDR3 is made up of 14 amino acids. The CDR3 sequence: CASSQEGVNYGYTF. The CDR3 nucleotides read TGTGCCAGCAGCCAAGAAGGGGTTAACTATGGCTACACCTTC.

This rearrangement joins TRBV7-9 to TRBJ1-6; D is undetermined. V was shortened by 1 base and J by 9 bases, with 10 bases between the two germline ends. Germline loops: CDR1 SEHNR, CDR2 FQNEAQ (reference sequence). CDR3 length: 14 residues. DNA of the CDR3: TGTGCCAGCAGCTTAGGGGGTTTAACTTCACCCCTCCACTTT. Protein sequence: CASSLGGLTSPLHF.

J is TRBJ1-1 and V is TRBV11-2; no clear D gene. Germline V lookup: CDR1 SGHAT, CDR2 FQNNGV. V was trimmed by 0 bases and J by 3 bases, leaving 8 bases between them. The CDR3 has 14 amino acids. The CDR3 reads CASSLEYRDTEAFF. CDR3 nucleotides: TGTGCCAGCAGCTTAGAGTATCGGGACACTGAAGCTTTCTTT.

The V gene is TRBV4-3, the J gene TRBJ1-1; weak D call: TRBD1 (5 bases). Trimming took 4 bases from V and 5 from J, leaving 20 bases between them. The length of the CDR3 is 16 residues. Germline V gene sequence: CDR1 LGHNA, CDR2 YSLEER. The CDR3 DNA follows: TGCGCCAGCAGCCGGACCGGGGGTAGCCAATTAACTGAAGCTTTCTTT. Translated, it gives CASSRTGGSQLTEAFF.

The J gene is TRBJ2-2, the V gene TRBV3-1 (or the pseudogene TRBV3-2); D is perhaps TRBD2 (6 bases). The CDR3 contains 16 residues. The V gene lost 2 bases and the J gene lost 5 bases, with 15 bases spanning the gap. Germline CDR1 and CDR2: LGHDT and YNNKEL (reference sequence). CDR3 sequence reads: CASSQSRTTLTGELFF. CDR3 nucleotide sequence: TGTGCCAGCAGCCAAAGTCGGACTACCCTGACCGGGGAGCTGTTTTTT.

The chain carries TRBV23-1 and TRBJ2-2; D may be TRBD2 (6 bases). TRBV23-1 is reported as an ORF; its role is uncertain. The V end was cut by 2 bases, the J end by 2 bases, with 18 bases between. The CDR3 covers 18 residues. Written as DNA, the CDR3 is TGCGCCAGCAGTCAAAAAGAGTACGGGACTTCCAACACCGGGGAGCTGTTTTTT. Amino acid sequence: CASSQKEYGTSNTGELFF.

DNA for the CDR3: TGCGCCAGCAGCCAACGGGGACAGAGTAGTGGCTACACCTTC. It specifies CASSQRGQSSGYTF. J is TRBJ1-2 and V is TRBV4-3, with TRBD1 identical over 7 bases. This CDR3 is 14 amino acids long. With V trimmed by 2 bases and J by 7 bases, 7 bases remained unmatched. CDR1 LGHNA and CDR2 YSLEER come from the germline V gene.

This rearrangement joins TRBV24-1 to TRBJ1-5; D may be TRBD1 (6 bases). The CDR3 runs to 13 residues. CDR1 and CDR2 from the germline V gene are KGHDR and SFDVKD. Trimming removed 3 bases from V and 6 bases from J, with 8 bases in between. The CDR3 DNA follows: TGTGCCACCAGTGATGAAGGGGGTCAGCCCCAGCATTTT. It specifies CATSDEGGQPQHF.

This chain connects TRBV6-5 to TRBJ1-1; D is unresolved. Germline assignment: CDR1 MNHEY and CDR2 SVGAGI. V shed 2 bases and J shed 1 base, with 2 bases lying between them. The CDR3 totals 12 residues. The CDR3, as DNA: TGTGCCAGCAGTTACCCGAACACTGAAGCTTTCTTT. It yields the protein CASSYPNTEAFF.

This chain uses TRBV7-9 with TRBJ1-1; tentatively, D is TRBD1 (5 bases). V lost 5 bases and J 4 bases, leaving 14 bases between the germline ends. CDR1 is SEHNR and CDR2 is FQNEAQ in the germline V gene (reference sequence). The CDR3 consists of 14 residues. The CDR3: CASSDMGGATEAFF. The CDR3 DNA reads as TGTGCCAGCAGCGACATGGGAGGGGCCACTGAAGCTTTCTTT.

This chain connects TRBV30 to TRBJ1-6, with D tentatively TRBD1 (6 bases). V was trimmed by 2 bases and J by 0 bases, leaving 14 bases between them. The CDR3 is 17 residues long. Germline CDR1 GTSNPN, CDR2 SVGIG (reference sequence). The CDR3 protein is CAWSPWDISSYNSPLHF. CDR3 nucleotide sequence: TGTGCCTGGAGTCCCTGGGACATAAGCTCCTATAATTCACCCCTCCACTTT.

This chain links TRBV10-3 with TRBJ1-4, with D perhaps TRBD1 (5 bases). The CDR3 is 14 residues long. The V gene lost 6 bases and the J gene lost 8 bases, with 16 bases spanning the gap. Looked up from germline, CDR1 is ENHRY and CDR2 is SYGVKD. CDR3 in amino acids: CAIRDVGEGEKLFF. The CDR3 nucleotides are TGTGCCATCAGAGACGTCGGAGAGGGGGAAAAACTGTTTTTT.

The chain joins TRBV5-8 to TRBJ2-1; D is ambiguous. CDR1 SGHTS and CDR2 YDEGEE come from the germline V gene. This CDR3 spans 17 amino acids. V was pared by 0 bases and J by 0 bases, with 13 bases between. DNA for the CDR3: TGTGCCAGCAGCTTGGGGGCCTTGGGCCCCTCCTACAATGAGCAGTTCTTC. Protein sequence: CASSLGALGPSYNEQFF.

This clone was observed a single time. The chain employs TRBV14 and TRBJ2-2; 8 bases agree with TRBD1. This CDR3 region has 16 residues. Per the germline V gene, CDR1 is SGHDN and CDR2 is FVKESK. The ends lost 0 bases at V and 7 bases at J; junction bases unmatched: 7. CDR3 sequence reads: CASSQDWTGWIGELFF. The CDR3 DNA reads as TGTGCCAGCAGCCAAGATTGGACAGGGTGGATCGGGGAGCTGTTTTTT.

The chain is built from TRBV18 and TRBJ1-1; maybe TRBD1 (6 bases). Germline CDR1 is KGHSH and CDR2 is LQKENI. The CDR3 covers 14 residues. Trimming shortened V by 9 bases and J by 5 bases, and 19 bases separated the two germline ends. CDR3 sequence (DNA): TGTGCCAGTACTAAGCCCCAGGGGCGTACTGAAGCTTTCTTT. It is translated as CASTKPQGRTEAFF.

The chain joins TRBV18 to TRBJ2-1, with unresolved D. Germline values: CDR1 KGHSH, CDR2 LQKENI. The CDR3 is 11 amino acids. V lost 5 bases and J 7 bases, leaving 6 bases between the germline ends. The CDR3 nucleotides read TGTGCCAGCTCAGACGCGAATGAGCAGTTCTTC. Its protein product is CASSDANEQFF.

The CDR3 protein is CASRAPRQGLPSSYNEQFF. The CDR3 nucleotides are TGTGCCAGCAGGGCCCCGAGACAGGGACTACCGAGCTCCTACAATGAGCAGTTCTTC. The rearrangement joins TRBV6-4 to TRBJ2-1; D may correspond to TRBD1 or TRBD2 (7 bases each). The germline V gene encodes CDR1 MRHNA and CDR2 SNTAGT. The length of the CDR3 is 19 residues. V gave up 6 bases and J gave up 0 bases, with 24 bases separating them.

Only one count was recorded for this clone. J is TRBJ2-1 and V is TRBV5-4; TRBD2 agrees at 8 bases. With 2 bases clipped from V and 8 bases from J, the junction kept 6 bases outside the gene matches. Per germline, CDR1 SGHNT and CDR2 YYREEE (reference sequence). CDR3 length equals 14 residues. The CDR3 is CASSFQSRGDEQFF. The CDR3, as DNA: TGTGCCAGCAGCTTCCAATCGCGGGGGGATGAGCAGTTCTTC.

The V and J genes are TRBV5-4 and TRBJ2-2, with unresolved D. This CDR3 contains 16 residues. Trimming cost V 5 bases and J 3 bases, with 17 bases left between them. From germline, CDR1 is SGHNT and CDR2 YYREEE (reference sequence). The CDR3 is CASSLGSLIDTGELFF. CDR3 DNA: TGTGCCAGCAGTCTGGGGTCCCTCATTGACACCGGGGAGCTGTTTTTT.

This rearrangement joins TRBV28 to TRBJ1-2; D is ambiguous. CDR1 is MDHEN, CDR2 SYDVKM, per germline. V shed 8 bases and J shed 8 bases, with 18 bases lying between them. The CDR3 spans 13 residues. The DNA of the CDR3 is TGTGCCAGCTTGAGGGAAAAGTCTAAAGGCTACACCTTC. This sequence encodes CASLREKSKGYTF.

The J gene is TRBJ1-1, the V gene TRBV4-3; the D gene is possibly TRBD1 (5 bases). Per the germline V gene, CDR1 is LGHNA and CDR2 is YSLEER. The CDR3 consists of 14 residues. With 4 bases removed from V and 2 bases from J, the gap between germline ends came to 11 bases. The CDR3 reads CASSPGRTNTEAFF. CDR3 in DNA: TGCGCCAGCAGCCCCGGACGGACAAACACTGAAGCTTTCTTT.

This chain uses TRBV30 with TRBJ1-1; D is possibly TRBD1 (6 bases). This CDR3 region has 16 residues. V was pared by 3 bases and J by 6 bases, with 23 bases between. Germline-derived CDR1 and CDR2 are GTSNPN and SVGIG (reference sequence). The CDR3 loop is CAWSPPDRIGHPEAFF. The DNA for the CDR3 is TGTGCCTGGAGCCCCCCCGACAGGATCGGGCATCCTGAAGCTTTCTTT.